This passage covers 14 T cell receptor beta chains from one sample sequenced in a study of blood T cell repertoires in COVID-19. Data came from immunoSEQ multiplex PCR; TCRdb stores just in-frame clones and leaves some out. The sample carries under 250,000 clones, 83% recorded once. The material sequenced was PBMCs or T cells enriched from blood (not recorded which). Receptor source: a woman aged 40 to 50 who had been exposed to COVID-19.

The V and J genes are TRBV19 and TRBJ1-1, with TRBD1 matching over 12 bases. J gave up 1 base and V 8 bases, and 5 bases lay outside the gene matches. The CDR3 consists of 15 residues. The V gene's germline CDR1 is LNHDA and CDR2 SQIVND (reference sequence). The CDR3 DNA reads TGTGCCAGTTGGGACAGGGGGCTTTCGAACACTGAAGCTTTCTTT. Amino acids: CASWDRGLSNTEAFF.

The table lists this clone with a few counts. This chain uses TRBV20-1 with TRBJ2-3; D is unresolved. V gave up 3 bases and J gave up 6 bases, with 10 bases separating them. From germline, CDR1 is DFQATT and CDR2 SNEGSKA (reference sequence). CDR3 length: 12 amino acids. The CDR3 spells CSASPPVDTQYF. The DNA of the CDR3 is TGCAGTGCTAGTCCCCCGGTGGATACGCAGTATTTT.

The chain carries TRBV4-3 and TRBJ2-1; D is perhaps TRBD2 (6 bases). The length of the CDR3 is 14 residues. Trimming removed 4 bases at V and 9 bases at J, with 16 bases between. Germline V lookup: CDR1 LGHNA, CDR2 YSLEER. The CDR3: CASSLGSGVGEQFF. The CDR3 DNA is TGCGCCAGCAGCCTCGGTAGCGGAGTCGGTGAGCAGTTCTTC.

The CDR3 DNA sequence: TGCGCCAGCAGCCAAGACAGGGTGGGAGAAGTTGGGCAGTTCTTC. It specifies CASSQDRVGEVGQFF. The chain uses TRBV5-1 and TRBJ2-1; 7 positions match TRBD1. CDR1 and CDR2 from the germline V gene are SGHRS and YFSETQ. The CDR3 loop spans 15 amino acids. V shed 4 bases and J 12 bases; nucleotides not matched to a gene: 16.

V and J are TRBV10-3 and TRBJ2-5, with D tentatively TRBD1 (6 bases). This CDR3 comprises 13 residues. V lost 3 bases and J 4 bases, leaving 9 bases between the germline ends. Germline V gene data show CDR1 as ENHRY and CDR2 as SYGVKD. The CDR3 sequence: CAISEPTGETQYF. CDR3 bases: TGTGCCATCAGTGAACCGACAGGAGAGACCCAGTACTTC.

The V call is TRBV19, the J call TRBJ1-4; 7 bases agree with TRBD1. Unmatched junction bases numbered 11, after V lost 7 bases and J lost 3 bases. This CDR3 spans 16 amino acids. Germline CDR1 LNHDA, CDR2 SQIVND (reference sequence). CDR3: CASNRAGGPANEKLFF. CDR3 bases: TGTGCCAGTAACCGAGCAGGGGGGCCGGCTAATGAAAAACTGTTTTTT.

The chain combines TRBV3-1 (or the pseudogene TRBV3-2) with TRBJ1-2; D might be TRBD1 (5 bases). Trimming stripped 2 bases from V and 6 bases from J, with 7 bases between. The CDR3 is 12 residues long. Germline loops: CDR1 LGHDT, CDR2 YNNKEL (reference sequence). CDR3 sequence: CASSQRTHGYTF. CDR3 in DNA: TGTGCCAGCAGCCAACGGACACATGGCTACACCTTC.

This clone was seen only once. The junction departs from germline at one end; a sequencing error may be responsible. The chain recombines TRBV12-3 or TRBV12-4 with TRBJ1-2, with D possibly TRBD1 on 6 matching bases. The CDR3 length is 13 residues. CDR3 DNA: TGTGCCAGCAGTTTGGACAGCTTCTATGGCTACACTTTC. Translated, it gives CASSLDSFYGYTF.

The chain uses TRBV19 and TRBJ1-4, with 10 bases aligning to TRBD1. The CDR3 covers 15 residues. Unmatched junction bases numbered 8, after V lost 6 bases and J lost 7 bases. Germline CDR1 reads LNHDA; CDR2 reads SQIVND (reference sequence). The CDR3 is CASRVLTGGVEKLFF. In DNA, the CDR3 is TGTGCCAGTAGAGTATTGACAGGGGGCGTTGAAAAACTGTTTTTT.

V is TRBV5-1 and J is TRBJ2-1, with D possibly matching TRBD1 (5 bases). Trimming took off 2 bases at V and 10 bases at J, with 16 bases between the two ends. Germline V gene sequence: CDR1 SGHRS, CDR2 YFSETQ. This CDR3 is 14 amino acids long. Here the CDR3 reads CASSLLTGAKEQFF. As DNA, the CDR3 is TGCGCCAGCAGCTTACTTACAGGTGCTAAGGAGCAGTTCTTC. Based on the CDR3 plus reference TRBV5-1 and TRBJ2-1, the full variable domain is KAGVTQTPRYLIKTRGQQVTLSCSPISGHRSVSWYQQTPGQGLQFLFEYFSETQRNKGNFPGRFSGRQFSNSRSEMNVSTLELGDSALYLCASSLLTGAKEQFFGPGTRLTVL.

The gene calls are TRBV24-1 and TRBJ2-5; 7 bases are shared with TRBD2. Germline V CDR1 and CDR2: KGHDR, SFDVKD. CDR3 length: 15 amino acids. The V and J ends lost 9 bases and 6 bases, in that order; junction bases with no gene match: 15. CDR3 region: CATAGMVAGKQTQYF. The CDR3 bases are TGTGCCACCGCAGGGATGGTAGCGGGTAAGCAGACCCAGTACTTC.

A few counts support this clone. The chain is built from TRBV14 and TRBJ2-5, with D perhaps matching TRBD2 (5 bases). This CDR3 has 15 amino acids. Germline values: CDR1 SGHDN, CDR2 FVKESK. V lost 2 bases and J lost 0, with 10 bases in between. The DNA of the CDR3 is TGTGCCAGCAGCCAAAGGCCCGGGGACCAAGAGACCCAGTACTTC. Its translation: CASSQRPGDQETQYF.

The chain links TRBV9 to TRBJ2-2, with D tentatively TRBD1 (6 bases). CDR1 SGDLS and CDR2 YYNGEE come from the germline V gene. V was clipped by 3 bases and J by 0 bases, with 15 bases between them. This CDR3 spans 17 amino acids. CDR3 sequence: CASSAGGGQPNTGELFF. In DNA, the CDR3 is TGTGCCAGCAGCGCAGGTGGGGGACAACCGAACACCGGGGAGCTGTTTTTT.

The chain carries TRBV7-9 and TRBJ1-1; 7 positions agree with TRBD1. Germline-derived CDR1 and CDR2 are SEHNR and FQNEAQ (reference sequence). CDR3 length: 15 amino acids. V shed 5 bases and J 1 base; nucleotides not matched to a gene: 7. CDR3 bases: TGTGCCAGCAGCCCCGAGGGACAGCCGAACACTGAAGCTTTCTTT. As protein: CASSPEGQPNTEAFF.